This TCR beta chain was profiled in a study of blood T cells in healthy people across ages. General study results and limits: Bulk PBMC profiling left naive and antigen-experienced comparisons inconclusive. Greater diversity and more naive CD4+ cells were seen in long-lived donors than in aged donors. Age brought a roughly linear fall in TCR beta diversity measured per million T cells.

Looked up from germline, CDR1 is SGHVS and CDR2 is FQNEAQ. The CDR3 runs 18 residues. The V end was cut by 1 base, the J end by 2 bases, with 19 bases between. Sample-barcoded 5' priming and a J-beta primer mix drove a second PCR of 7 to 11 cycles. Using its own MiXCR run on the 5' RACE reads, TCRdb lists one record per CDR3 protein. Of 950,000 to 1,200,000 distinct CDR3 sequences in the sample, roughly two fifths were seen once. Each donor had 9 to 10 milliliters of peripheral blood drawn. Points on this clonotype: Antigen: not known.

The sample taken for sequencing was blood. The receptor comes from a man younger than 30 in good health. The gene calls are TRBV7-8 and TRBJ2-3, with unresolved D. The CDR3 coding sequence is TGTGCCAGCAGCTTAGTTGCTCGGTACAGACGATTCACAGATACGCAGTATTTT. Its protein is CASSLVARYRRFTDTQYF. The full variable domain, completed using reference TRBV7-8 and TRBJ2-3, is GAGVSQSPRYKVAKRGQDVALRCDPISGHVSLFWYQQALGQGPEFLTYFQNEAQLDKSGLPSDRFFAERPEGSVSTLKIQRTQQEDSAVYLCASSLVARYRRFTDTQYFGPGTRLTVL.